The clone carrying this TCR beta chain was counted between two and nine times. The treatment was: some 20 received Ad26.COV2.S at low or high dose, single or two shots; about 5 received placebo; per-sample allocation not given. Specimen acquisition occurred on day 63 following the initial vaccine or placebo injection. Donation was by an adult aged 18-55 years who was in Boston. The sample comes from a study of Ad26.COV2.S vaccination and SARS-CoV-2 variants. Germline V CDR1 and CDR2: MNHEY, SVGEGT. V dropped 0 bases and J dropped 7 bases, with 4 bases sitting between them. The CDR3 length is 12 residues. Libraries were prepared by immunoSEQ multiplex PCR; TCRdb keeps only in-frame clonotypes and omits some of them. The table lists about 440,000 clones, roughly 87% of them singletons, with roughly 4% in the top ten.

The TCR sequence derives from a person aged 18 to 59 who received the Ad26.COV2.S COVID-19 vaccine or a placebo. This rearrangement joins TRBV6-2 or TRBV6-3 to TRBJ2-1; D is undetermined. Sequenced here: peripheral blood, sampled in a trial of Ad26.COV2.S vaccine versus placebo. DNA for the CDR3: TGTGCCAGCAGTTACTCCCGTAATGAGCAGTTCTTC. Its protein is CASSYSRNEQFF.